The sequence of this T cell receptor beta chain was determined in a study of vaccination and CD4 T cells after COVID-19. Across the study: Post-COVID draws followed diagnosis by a median around 100 days (range 35 to 161).

The Oncomine TCR Beta short-read assay was what sequenced the DNA obtained from cultured CD4+ T cells. TCRdb re-derived calls from the PCR reads in MiXCR, one entry per CDR3 protein. The sample shows roughly 21,000 distinct CDR3 sequences, 55% to 65% of them seen only once. The treatment denotes: roughly 10-day PBMC culture with coronavirus spike peptide pools or control peptides (ViraFEST assay). With V trimmed by 6 bases and J by 4 bases, 11 bases remained unmatched. The CDR3 is made up of 15 amino acids. In germline, CDR1 is SNHLY, CDR2 FYNNEI. A word on this clonotype: Its specificity is unknown.

The sample was CD4+ T cells from blood, cultured in vitro, taken before SARS-CoV-2 vaccination. The clonotype was recovered from a human donor who received a COVID-19 vaccine. The rearrangement joins TRBV2 to TRBJ1-2; 7 bases are shared with TRBD1. The CDR3 here is CASRGLKQGLYGYTF. The CDR3 coding sequence is TGTGCCAGCAGGGGGTTAAAACAGGGGCTCTATGGCTACACCTTC.